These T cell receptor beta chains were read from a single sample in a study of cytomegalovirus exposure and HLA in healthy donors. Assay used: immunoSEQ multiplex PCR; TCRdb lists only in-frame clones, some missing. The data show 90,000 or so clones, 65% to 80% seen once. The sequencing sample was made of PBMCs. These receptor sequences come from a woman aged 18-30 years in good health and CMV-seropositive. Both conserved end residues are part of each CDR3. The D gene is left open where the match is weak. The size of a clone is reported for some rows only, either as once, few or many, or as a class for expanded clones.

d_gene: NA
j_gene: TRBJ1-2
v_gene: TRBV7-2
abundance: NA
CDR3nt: TGTGCCAGCAGCTTAGGCCTGAGGCGGGGAGGCTACACCTTC
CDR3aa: CASSLGLRRGGYTF

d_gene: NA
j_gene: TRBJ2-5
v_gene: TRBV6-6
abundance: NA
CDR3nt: TGTGCCAGCAGTCCAGGGGGAGGAGAGACCCAGTACTTC
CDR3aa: CASSPGGGETQYF

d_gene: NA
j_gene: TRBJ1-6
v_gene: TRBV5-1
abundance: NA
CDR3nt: TGCGCCAGCAGCTTGGTCGGGACACCACCCCTCCACTTT
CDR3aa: CASSLVGTPPLHF

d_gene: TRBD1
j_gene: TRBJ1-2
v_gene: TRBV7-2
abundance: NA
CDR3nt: TGTGCCAGCAGCCCAGATGGACAGGGCATCTATGGCTACACCTTC
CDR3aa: CASSPDGQGIYGYTF

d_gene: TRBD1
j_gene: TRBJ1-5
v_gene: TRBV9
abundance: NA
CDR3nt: TGTGCCAGCAGTCGGGACAGGGGAGCCAATCAGCCCCAGCATTTT
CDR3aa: CASSRDRGANQPQHF

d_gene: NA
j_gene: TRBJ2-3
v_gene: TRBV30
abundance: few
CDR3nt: TGTGCCTGGAGTTGGCGGAGTGGCACAGATACGCAGTATTTT
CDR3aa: CAWSWRSGTDTQYF

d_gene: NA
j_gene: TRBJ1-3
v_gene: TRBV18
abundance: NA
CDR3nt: TGTGCCAGCTCACCCCTTACCCCCAGCTCTGGAAACACCATATATTTT
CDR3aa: CASSPLTPSSGNTIYF

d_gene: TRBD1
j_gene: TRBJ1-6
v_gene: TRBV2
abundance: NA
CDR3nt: TGTGCCAGTCTCCTCGCAGGGGGCTCCTATAATTCACCCCTCCACTTT
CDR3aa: CASLLAGGSYNSPLHF

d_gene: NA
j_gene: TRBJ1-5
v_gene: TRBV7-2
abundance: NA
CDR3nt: TGTGCCAGCAGCTCGGACAGAAGCAATCAGCCCCAGCATTTT
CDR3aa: CASSSDRSNQPQHF

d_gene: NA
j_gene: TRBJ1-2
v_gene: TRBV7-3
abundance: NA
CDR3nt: TGTGCCAGCAGCTTAACCGGACAAAGCTATGGCTACACCTTC
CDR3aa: CASSLTGQSYGYTF

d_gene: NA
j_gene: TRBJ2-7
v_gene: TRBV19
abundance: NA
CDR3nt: TGTGCCAGTAGTCGGGTAGTCAGGGGCGCATACGAGCAGTACTTC
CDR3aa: CASSRVVRGAYEQYF

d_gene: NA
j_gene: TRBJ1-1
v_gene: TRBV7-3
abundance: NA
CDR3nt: TGTGCCAGCAGCTTAACGAGGACTGAAGCTTTCTTT
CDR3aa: CASSLTRTEAFF

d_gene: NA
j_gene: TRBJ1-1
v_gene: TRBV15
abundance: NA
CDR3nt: TGTGCCACCAGCAGTGAGGGGGACGGGGACACTGAAGCTTTCTTT
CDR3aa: CATSSEGDGDTEAFF

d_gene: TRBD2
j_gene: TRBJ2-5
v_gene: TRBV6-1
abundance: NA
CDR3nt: TGTGCCAGCAGTGAAATAACTAGCGGGAGGGAAGAGACCCAGTACTTC
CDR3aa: CASSEITSGREETQYF

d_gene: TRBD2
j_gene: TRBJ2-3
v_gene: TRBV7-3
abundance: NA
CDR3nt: TGTGCCAGCTCGCTAGCGGGGGGCACGGGCACAGATACGCAGTATTTT
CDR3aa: CASSLAGGTGTDTQYF

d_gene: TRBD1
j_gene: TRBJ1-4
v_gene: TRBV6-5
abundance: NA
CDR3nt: TGTGCCAGCAGTGGACAGGGCACTAATGAAAAACTGTTTTTT
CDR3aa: CASSGQGTNEKLFF

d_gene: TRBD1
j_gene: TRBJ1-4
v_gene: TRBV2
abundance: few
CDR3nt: TGTGCCAGCAGCTCCGACAGGGGCCTTAATGAAAAACTGTTTTTT
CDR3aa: CASSSDRGLNEKLFF

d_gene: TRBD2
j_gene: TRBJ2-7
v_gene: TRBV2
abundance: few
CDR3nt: TGTGCCAGCAGTCCGGGACTAGCGGGGCCTTGGGGAGAGTACGAGCAGTACTTC
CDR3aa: CASSPGLAGPWGEYEQYF

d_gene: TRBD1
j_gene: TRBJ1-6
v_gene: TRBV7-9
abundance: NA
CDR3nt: TGTGCCAGCAGCCCAGTACGACAGGGTGATTCACCCCTCCACTTT
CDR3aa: CASSPVRQGDSPLHF

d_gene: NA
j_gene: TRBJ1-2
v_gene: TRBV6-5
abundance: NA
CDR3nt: TGTGCCAGCAGTTACTCGCGCAGGGATGATGGCTACACCTTC
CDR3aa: CASSYSRRDDGYTF

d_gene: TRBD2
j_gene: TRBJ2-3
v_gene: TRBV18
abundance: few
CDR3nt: TGTGCCAGCTCACCAGGGGCGGGGGCAGATACGCAGTATTTT
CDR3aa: CASSPGAGADTQYF

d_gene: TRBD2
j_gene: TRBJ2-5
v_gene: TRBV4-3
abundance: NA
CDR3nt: TGCGCCAGCAGCCAGGGAGCGGGGGGGCCAGGAGAGACCCAGTACTTC
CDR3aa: CASSQGAGGPGETQYF

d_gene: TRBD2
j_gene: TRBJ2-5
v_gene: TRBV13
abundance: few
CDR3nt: TGTGCCAGCAGCTTAGGGGGAGGGGCCAGCGTGGACTTC
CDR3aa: CASSLGGGASVDF